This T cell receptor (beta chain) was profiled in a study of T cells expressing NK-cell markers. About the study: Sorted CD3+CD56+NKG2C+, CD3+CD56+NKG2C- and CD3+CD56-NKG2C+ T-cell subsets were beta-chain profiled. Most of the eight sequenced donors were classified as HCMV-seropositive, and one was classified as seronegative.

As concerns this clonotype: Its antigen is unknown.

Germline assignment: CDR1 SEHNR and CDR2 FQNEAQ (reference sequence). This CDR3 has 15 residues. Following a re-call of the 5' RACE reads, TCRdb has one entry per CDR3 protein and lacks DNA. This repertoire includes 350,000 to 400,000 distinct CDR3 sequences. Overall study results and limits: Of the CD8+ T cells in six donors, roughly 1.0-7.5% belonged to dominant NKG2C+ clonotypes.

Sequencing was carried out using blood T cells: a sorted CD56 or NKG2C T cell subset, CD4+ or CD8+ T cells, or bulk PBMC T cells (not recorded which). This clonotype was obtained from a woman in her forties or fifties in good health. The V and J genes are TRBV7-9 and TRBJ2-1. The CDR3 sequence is CASSLETVWHNEQFF. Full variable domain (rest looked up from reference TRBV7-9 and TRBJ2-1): DTGVSQNPRHKITKRGQNVTFRCDPISEHNRLYWYRQTLGQGPEFLTYFQNEAQLEKSRLLSDRFSAERPKGSFSTLEIQRTEQGDSAMYLCASSLETVWHNEQFFGPGTRLTVL.